Below are 14 T cell receptor beta chains sequenced from a single sample in a study of early T cells in non-severe SARS-CoV-2 infection listed by TCRdb under 2021. Library preparation employed 5' RACE. Sequencing used a NextSeq 500. TCRdb applied fastp at Q25 and MiXCR to the public reads, then kept only in-frame beta chains. Each entry merges the rows of one CDR3 protein and shows their most common DNA and genes. The sample includes about 50,000 distinct CDR3 sequences, with roughly 8.8% observed a single time. The ten largest make up more than 13% of the sample. What was sequenced was whole blood. The receptors shown here come from an adult who was a healthcare worker with PCR-confirmed SARS-CoV-2 infection or an uninfected control (not recorded which).

The rearrangement links TRBV7-2 to TRBJ1-1; tentatively, D is TRBD1 (5 bases). The CDR3 extends over 14 amino acids. CDR1 is SGHTA and CDR2 is FQGNSA in the germline V gene. V was shortened by 5 bases and J by 0 bases, with 10 bases between the two germline ends. This CDR3 reads CASSPDSLNTEAFF. CDR3 bases: TGTGCCAGCAGCCCCGACAGTTTGAACACTGAAGCTTTCTTT.

Many counts were recorded for this clonotype. V is TRBV9 and J is TRBJ2-7; 9 bases are a match to TRBD1. The trim removed 5 bases at V and 2 bases at J, leaving 5 bases unmatched. The CDR3 sequence is 14 residues long. Germline CDR1 and CDR2: SGDLS and YYNGEE. The CDR3 region is CASSLGQGPYEQYF. As DNA, the CDR3 is TGTGCCAGCAGTTTGGGACAGGGTCCCTACGAGCAGTACTTC.

The sample holds many counts of this clonotype. V gene TRBV7-8 combines with J gene TRBJ2-7, with D tentatively TRBD1 (5 bases). The CDR3 totals 14 residues. Trimming shortened V by 1 base and J by 1 base, and 8 bases separated the two germline ends. CDR1 and CDR2 from the germline V gene are SGHVS and FQNEAQ. CDR3 DNA: TGTGCCAGCAGCTTAGTAACAGGTTCCTACGAGCAGTACTTC. Its protein product is CASSLVTGSYEQYF.

CDR3 DNA: TGTGCCATCAGTCCTACCCGCGGGACAAACTACGAGCAGTACTTC. Protein sequence: CAISPTRGTNYEQYF. V gene TRBV10-3 combines with J gene TRBJ2-7, with D perhaps TRBD1 or TRBD2 (6 bases each). Germline loops: CDR1 ENHRY, CDR2 SYGVKD. The CDR3 is 15 residues long. The germline V and J ends were trimmed by 5 bases and 3 bases, with 17 bases remaining between them.

Ten or more counts support this clonotype. This chain links TRBV6-5 with TRBJ2-1; D not certain. There are 14 residues in the CDR3. Germline V gives CDR1 MNHEY, CDR2 SVGAGI. V was cut by 6 bases and J by 5 bases, with 14 bases left in between. CDR3 loop: CASRPTAVNNEQFF. The CDR3 bases are TGTGCCAGCAGACCAACGGCGGTTAACAATGAGCAGTTCTTC.

This clonotype has just a few counts. CDR3 residues: CASSLTGYSYEQYF. In nucleotides, the CDR3 is TGTGCCAGCAGTTTAACAGGCTATTCCTACGAGCAGTACTTC. The rearrangement uses TRBV28 and TRBJ2-7, with D maybe TRBD1 (5 bases). This CDR3 is built from 14 residues. CDR1 and CDR2 (germline): MDHEN, SYDVKM. The ends were cut back, 2 bases at V and 1 base at J, with 9 bases in the middle.

This clonotype was seen a handful of times. This chain links TRBV6-2 or TRBV6-3 with TRBJ2-2; 7 nucleotides agree with TRBD2. CDR1 and CDR2 (germline): MNHEY, SVGEGT. The CDR3 covers 17 residues. J lost 3 bases, V lost 8 bases, and 15 bases had no gene match. CDR3 nucleotide sequence: TGTGCCAGCCCCCCGAAACGGGCGGGAGTAGACACCGGGGAGCTGTTTTTT. Its translation: CASPPKRAGVDTGELFF.

This clonotype was detected many times. CDR3 residues: CASSHPQPGNTEAFF. CDR3 sequence (DNA): TGTGCCAGCAGTCATCCCCAACCAGGGAACACTGAAGCTTTCTTT. The chain links TRBV28 to TRBJ1-1; D call uncertain. This CDR3 has 15 residues. Germline CDR1 reads MDHEN; CDR2 reads SYDVKM. The ends were cut back, 5 bases at V and 1 base at J, with 14 bases in the middle.

This clonotype appeared many times. The chain recombines TRBV9 with TRBJ1-1, with D unclear. The CDR3 consists of 15 residues. Trimming took 2 bases from V and 4 from J, leaving 15 bases between them. Germline CDR1 reads SGDLS; CDR2 reads YYNGEE. The CDR3 protein is CASSVTGKKGTEAFF. CDR3 coding DNA: TGTGCCAGCAGCGTCACCGGGAAAAAGGGCACTGAAGCTTTCTTT.

This clonotype was recorded at least ten times. The chain links TRBV11-2 to TRBJ2-1; TRBD1 agrees at 7 bases. The CDR3 has 16 residues. Germline V gene data show CDR1 as SGHAT and CDR2 as FQNNGV. V trimming: 5 bases; J trimming: 8 bases; junction bases outside the gene matches: 15. CDR3 in amino acids: CASSPLRGRTADEQFF. The DNA for the CDR3 is TGTGCCAGCAGCCCGCTAAGGGGGCGAACCGCCGATGAGCAGTTCTTC.

This clonotype was observed a handful of times. The chain has TRBV19 and TRBJ1-5, with a tentative D call TRBD1 (6 bases). The CDR3 runs 16 residues. Germline assignment: CDR1 LNHDA and CDR2 SQIVND (reference sequence). V was cut by 5 bases and J by 3 bases, with 17 bases left in between. The CDR3 region has the DNA TGTGCCAGTAGTGCCTCCGGGACAAGAAACAATCAGCCCCAGCATTTT. This encodes CASSASGTRNNQPQHF.

There are many counts of this clonotype. This chain connects TRBV5-6 to TRBJ2-2, with 9 nucleotides matching TRBD1. V gave up 6 bases and J gave up 6 bases; unmatched junction bases: 12. Germline CDR1 is SGHDT and CDR2 is YYEEEE. The CDR3 length is 16 residues. Here the CDR3 DNA reads TGTGCCAGCATCCGTACCGGGACAGGGTCCTCCGGGGAGCTGTTTTTT. Translated, it gives CASIRTGTGSSGELFF.

This clonotype has at least ten counts. V usage is TRBV6-2 or TRBV6-3 and J usage is TRBJ1-1; D is unresolved. Deletions cut 7 bases from V and 10 bases from J, with 19 bases between. The CDR3 is 13 amino acids. Germline-derived CDR1 and CDR2 are MNHEY and SVGEGT. The CDR3 bases are TGTGCCAGCAACCGGACCGGATCGCTCGGAGCTTTCTTT. Its protein product is CASNRTGSLGAFF.

In its sample, this clonotype was seen a few times. This chain links TRBV19 with TRBJ2-1, with no clear D. The V gene lost 1 base and the J gene lost 9 bases, with 7 bases spanning the gap. The CDR3 is 12 residues long. Germline values: CDR1 LNHDA, CDR2 SQIVND (reference sequence). The CDR3 reads CASSIVGSEQFF. The CDR3 DNA reads as TGTGCCAGTAGTATAGTGGGGTCTGAGCAGTTCTTC.